A single sample is the source of the 10 T cell receptor beta chains below, sequenced in a study of blood T cell repertoires in COVID-19. Repertoires were generated with immunoSEQ multiplex PCR, while TCRdb's copy carries only in-frame clones and drops some. Of about 5,000 clones listed, around 88% were seen once; the top ten hold roughly 45%. The sequenced material came from peripheral blood. The receptor set was obtained from a man aged 70 or older with COVID-19, enrolled during active disease.

This chain uses TRBV19 with TRBJ1-2; D not certain. Germline V gene sequence: CDR1 LNHDA, CDR2 SQIVND (reference sequence). The CDR3 covers 11 residues. V was trimmed by 6 bases and J by 8 bases, leaving 10 bases between them. The CDR3 bases are TGTGCCAGTAGAGATGCGGTAGGCTACACCTTC. Its protein product is CASRDAVGYTF.

The chain uses TRBV11-2 and TRBJ2-3, with D perhaps matching TRBD2 (7 bases). CDR1 and CDR2 from the germline V gene are SGHAT and FQNNGV. The germline V and J ends were trimmed by 5 bases and 4 bases, with 19 bases remaining between them. CDR3 length: 16 amino acids. The CDR3 protein is CASSRKIGGVPDTQYF. Written as DNA, the CDR3 is TGTGCCAGCAGCCGAAAAATAGGGGGGGTCCCAGATACGCAGTATTTT.

This chain links TRBV4-2 with TRBJ1-4; TRBD1 might be the D (5 bases). The CDR3 spans 14 residues. Trimming stripped 0 bases from V and 10 bases from J, with 12 bases between. Germline V gives CDR1 LGHNA, CDR2 YNFKEQ. The DNA of the CDR3 is TGTGCCAGCAGCCAAGATCTGAACAGGCCAAAACTGTTTTTT. It yields the protein CASSQDLNRPKLFF.

V and J are TRBV4-1 and TRBJ1-2; D call uncertain. From germline, CDR1 is MGHRA and CDR2 YSYEKL. CDR3 length: 15 amino acids. V was clipped by 0 bases and J by 0 bases, with 8 bases between them. The CDR3 loop is CASSQDYGANYGYTF. The CDR3 DNA reads as TGCGCCAGCAGCCAAGATTACGGGGCTAACTATGGCTACACCTTC.

Only a few counts were recorded for this clone. The gene calls are TRBV12-3 or TRBV12-4 and TRBJ2-3, with 7 bases that match TRBD1. The CDR3 length is 12 residues. The ends lost 6 bases at V and 7 bases at J; junction bases unmatched: 4. CDR3 residues: CASSPGQHTQYF. The CDR3 coding sequence is TGTGCCAGCAGCCCGGGACAGCATACGCAGTATTTT.

The J gene is TRBJ2-7, the V gene TRBV11-2; no clear D gene. Germline V gene sequence: CDR1 SGHAT, CDR2 FQNNGV. The CDR3 has 15 residues. V was shortened by 4 bases and J by 7 bases, with 20 bases between the two germline ends. CDR3 sequence reads: CASSSLVRISREQYF. The CDR3 bases are TGTGCCAGCAGCTCCCTCGTCCGGATTTCGAGGGAGCAGTACTTC.

V and J are TRBV10-2 and TRBJ2-3, with D maybe TRBD2 (6 bases). The germline CDR1 and CDR2 sequences are WSHSY and SAAADI. The CDR3 length is 13 residues. Trimming cost V 7 bases and J 1 base, with 9 bases left between them. CDR3 nucleotide sequence: TGCGCCAGCACCTTAGCGGGCACAGATACGCAGTATTTT. It specifies CASTLAGTDTQYF.

The chain is built from TRBV27 and TRBJ2-3; D gene uncertain. This CDR3 is built from 14 residues. The V gene's germline CDR1 is MNHEY and CDR2 SMNVEV (reference sequence). V dropped 4 bases and J dropped 0 bases, with 8 bases sitting between them. CDR3 amino acids: CASSWQSSTDTQYF. The CDR3 DNA follows: TGTGCCAGCAGTTGGCAGTCTAGCACAGATACGCAGTATTTT.

The genes are TRBV2 and TRBJ2-1; 8 bases align to TRBD2. The length of the CDR3 is 15 residues. Germline assignment: CDR1 SNHLY and CDR2 FYNNEI. Trimming took 4 bases from V and 6 from J; bases not matched to a gene: 8. CDR3 coding DNA: TGTGCCAGCAGTGTATACAGCGGGGGCTCCAATGAGCAGTTCTTC. Translating gives CASSVYSGGSNEQFF.

This clone came up once. The chain employs TRBV18 and TRBJ2-7; 8 positions agree with TRBD1. V gave up 3 bases and J gave up 7 bases; unmatched junction bases: 14. This CDR3 has 16 amino acids. Germline loops: CDR1 KGHSH, CDR2 LQKENI. In DNA form, the CDR3 reads TGTGCCAGCTCACCCCAGGGGGACAGGTCGCTGGGAGAGCAGTACTTC. Translating gives CASSPQGDRSLGEQYF.